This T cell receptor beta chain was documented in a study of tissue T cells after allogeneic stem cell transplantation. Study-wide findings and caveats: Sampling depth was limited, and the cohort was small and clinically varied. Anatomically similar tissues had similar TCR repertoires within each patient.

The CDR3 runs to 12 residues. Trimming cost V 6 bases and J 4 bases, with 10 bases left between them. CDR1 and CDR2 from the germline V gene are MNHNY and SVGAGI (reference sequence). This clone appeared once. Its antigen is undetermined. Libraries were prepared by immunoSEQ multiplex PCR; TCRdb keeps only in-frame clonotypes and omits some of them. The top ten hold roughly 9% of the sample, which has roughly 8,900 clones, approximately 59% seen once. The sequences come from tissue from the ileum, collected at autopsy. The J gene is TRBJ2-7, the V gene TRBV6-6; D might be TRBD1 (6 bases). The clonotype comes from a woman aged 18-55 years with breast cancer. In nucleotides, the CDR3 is TGTGCCAGCAGGGGGGCGGCGTACGAGCAGTACTTC. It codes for CASRGAAYEQYF.